This is a list of T cell receptor beta chains from one sample in a study of blood T cells in healthy people across ages. TCRdb processed the 5' RACE reads anew with MiXCR; each CDR3 protein has one entry. The sample shows 540,000 or so distinct CDR3 sequences, approximately 25% of them seen only once. Separately, the same data were catalogued under a study of T cells of mothers and their children.

The sequenced sample was blood. The receptors were sampled from a boy aged 10-17 years in good health. Both conserved end residues are part of each CDR3. The order of the fields is J gene, D gene, V gene, clone size, CDR3 protein, CDR3 DNA. The D gene is left open where the match is weak. Clone size is stated in some rows and not others, as once, few, many or a class when expanded.

TRBJ2-5 | NA | TRBV7-9 | NA | CAGSSSPSAERETQYF | TGTGCCGGCAGCTCTTCACCTAGCGCCGAGAGAGAGACCCAGTACTTC
TRBJ2-7 | TRBD2 | TRBV7-2 | few | CASSSDSGLAGYEQYF | TGTGCCAGCAGCTCGGACTCGGGACTAGCGGGATACGAGCAGTACTTC
TRBJ1-2 | NA | TRBV5-8 | few | CASSLKGTNYGYTF | TGTGCCAGCAGCTTGAAGGGAACCAACTATGGCTACACCTTC
TRBJ1-6 | NA | TRBV7-2 | few | CASSLGSKGTLHF | TGTGCCAGCAGCTTAGGTAGCAAAGGCACCCTCCACTTT
TRBJ2-3 | TRBD2 | TRBV6-2/TRBV6-3 | NA | CASRGLAATDTQYF | TGTGCCAGCAGGGGACTAGCGGCCACAGATACGCAGTATTTT
TRBJ2-5 | TRBD2 | TRBV5-1 | few | CASSFNRLAGETQYF | TGCGCCAGCAGCTTTAACCGACTAGCGGGAGAGACCCAGTACTTC
TRBJ2-7 | NA | TRBV27 | NA | CASSFDQGAYEQYF | TGTGCCAGCAGTTTCGACCAGGGTGCCTACGAGCAGTACTTC
TRBJ1-2 | NA | TRBV19 | few | CASSIVRGNGYTF | TGTGCCAGTAGTATAGTGAGAGGGAACGGCTACACCTTC
TRBJ2-7 | TRBD1 | TRBV5-1 | few | CASSLVGTGNEQYF | TGCGCCAGCAGCTTGGTTGGGACAGGGAACGAGCAGTACTTC
TRBJ2-3 | TRBD1 | TRBV19 | NA | CASSTGGAGDTQYF | TGTGCCAGTAGTACAGGGGGCGCTGGAGATACGCAGTATTTT
TRBJ1-6 | TRBD1 | TRBV6-6 | NA | CASRTGTENSPLHF | TGTGCCAGCAGAACCGGGACAGAGAATTCACCCCTCCACTTT
TRBJ1-5 | NA | TRBV27 | few | CASSLGTGTDNQPQHF | TGTGCCAGCAGTTTAGGAACCGGGACGGACAATCAGCCCCAGCATTTT
TRBJ2-4 | TRBD1 | TRBV7-3 | NA | CASSNRDSSTLAKNIQYF | TGTGCCAGCAGCAACCGGGACAGTTCAACGCTAGCCAAAAACATTCAGTACTTC
TRBJ2-5 | TRBD1 | TRBV5-6 | NA | CASSPSGTAQETQYF | TGTGCCAGCAGCCCCTCGGGGACAGCTCAAGAGACCCAGTACTTC
TRBJ2-5 | NA | TRBV11-2 | NA | CASSLEVAEETQYF | TGTGCCAGCAGCTTAGAGGTTGCGGAGGAGACCCAGTACTTC
TRBJ2-1 | TRBD2 | TRBV2 | NA | CASSEGTSVVDEQFF | TGTGCCAGCAGTGAAGGGACTAGCGTTGTCGATGAGCAGTTCTTC
TRBJ1-5 | NA | TRBV5-1 | many | CASSLWAGDQPQHF | TGCGCCAGCAGCTTGTGGGCAGGGGACCAGCCCCAGCATTTT
TRBJ2-7 | TRBD1 | TRBV6-5 | NA | CASKPPGTGGNEQYF | TGTGCCAGCAAGCCCCCCGGGACAGGAGGAAACGAGCAGTACTTC
TRBJ2-3 | NA | TRBV29-1 | NA | CSAGEVTDTQYF | TGCAGCGCTGGGGAGGTGACAGATACGCAGTATTTT
TRBJ2-7 | TRBD1 | TRBV12-5 | NA | CASGSDRGREQYF | TGTGCTAGTGGATCGGACAGGGGGCGCGAGCAGTACTTC
TRBJ2-5 | NA | TRBV2 | NA | CASSEGETDERFF | TGTGCCAGCAGTGAGGGGGAGACGGATGAGCGGTTCTTC
TRBJ1-1 | NA | TRBV29-1 | few | CSVTEGNTEAFF | TGCAGCGTGACAGAGGGGAACACTGAAGCTTTCTTT
TRBJ2-1 | TRBD2 | TRBV19 | few | CASRVMGRGNEQFF | TGTGCCAGTAGGGTGATGGGGAGGGGCAATGAGCAGTTCTTC
TRBJ2-7 | TRBD1 | TRBV20-1 | few | CSAGDRGTYEQYF | TGCAGTGCTGGGGACAGGGGGACCTACGAGCAGTACTTC
TRBJ2-1 | NA | TRBV1 | NA | CTSSPPLAGSYNEQFF | TGCACCAGCAGCCCTCCTCTAGCGGGATCCTACAATGAGCAGTTCTTC
TRBJ1-2 | NA | TRBV9 | NA | CASSVAGGDGYTF | TGTGCCAGCAGCGTAGCCGGAGGGGATGGCTACACCTTC
TRBJ2-5 | TRBD2 | TRBV29-1 | many | CSWGLAVQETQYF | TGCAGCTGGGGACTAGCGGTACAAGAGACCCAGTACTTC
TRBJ2-3 | NA | TRBV7-2 | NA | CASSLTGREDTQYF | TGTGCCAGCAGCTTGACAGGGAGGGAAGATACGCAGTATTTT
TRBJ2-1 | NA | TRBV20-1 | few | CSARRDPRGYEQFF | TGCAGTGCTCGCCGGGACCCGCGCGGCTATGAGCAGTTCTTC
TRBJ2-7 | TRBD1 | TRBV28 | few | CASSWGQTSSYEQYF | TGTGCCAGCAGTTGGGGACAGACGAGCTCCTACGAGCAGTACTTC
TRBJ2-7 | TRBD1 | TRBV4-1 | NA | CASSQGWTGSSYEQYF | TGCGCCAGCAGCCAGGGTTGGACAGGTAGCTCCTACGAGCAGTACTTC
TRBJ1-2 | NA | TRBV18 | NA | CASSPWGSWDGYTF | TGTGCCAGCTCACCGTGGGGGAGCTGGGATGGCTACACCTTC
TRBJ2-5 | NA | TRBV9 | few | CASSVGGTNQETQYF | TGTGCCAGCAGCGTAGGCGGGACAAACCAAGAGACCCAGTACTTC
TRBJ2-2 | TRBD1 | TRBV5-6 | NA | CASGPDRAPLRDTGELFF | TGTGCCAGCGGCCCGGACAGGGCCCCGTTGAGGGACACCGGGGAGCTGTTTTTT
TRBJ1-2 | NA | TRBV28 | NA | CASIRRVNYGYTF | TGTGCCAGCATCCGCAGGGTTAACTATGGCTACACCTTC
TRBJ1-5 | TRBD1 | TRBV20-1 | few | CSARLTGEWNQPQHF | TGCAGTGCTAGACTTACAGGGGAGTGGAATCAGCCCCAGCATTTT
TRBJ2-7 | TRBD2 | TRBV12-3/TRBV12-4 | NA | CASSPGGGGHEQYF | TGTGCCAGCAGCCCGGGAGGGGGAGGACACGAGCAGTACTTC
TRBJ2-4 | TRBD2 | TRBV6-1 | NA | CASSSGRAGIQYF | TGTGCCAGCAGTAGCGGGAGGGCCGGGATTCAGTACTTC
TRBJ2-1 | NA | TRBV5-1 | few | CASSKGDSSYNEQFF | TGCGCCAGCAGCAAGGGGGATAGCTCCTACAATGAGCAGTTCTTC
TRBJ2-7 | NA | TRBV15 | NA | CATSTDPGTYEQYF | TGTGCCACCAGCACCGACCCAGGGACCTACGAGCAGTACTTC
TRBJ1-2 | NA | TRBV4-3 | few | CASSQDNTGIYGYTF | TGCGCCAGCAGCCAAGATAATACAGGAATTTATGGCTACACCTTC
TRBJ1-1 | TRBD1 | TRBV3-1 | few | CASSQGQYQGDEAFF | TGTGCCAGCAGCCAAGGCCAATATCAGGGGGATGAAGCTTTCTTT
TRBJ1-4 | NA | TRBV4-2 | NA | CASSRLSSRTASNEKLFF | TGTGCCAGCAGCCGACTTTCTTCTCGGACAGCTTCCAATGAAAAACTGTTTTTT
TRBJ2-2 | NA | TRBV7-2 | few | CASSFGWTGELFF | TGTGCCAGCAGCTTTGGTTGGACCGGGGAGCTGTTTTTT
TRBJ1-3 | NA | TRBV21-1 | NA | CASIPAGSPFIGNTIYF | TGTGCCAGCATCCCAGCAGGCTCTCCTTTTATCGGAAACACCATATATTTT
TRBJ1-2 | NA | TRBV6-2/TRBV6-3 | NA | CASSPLGTNYGYTF | TGTGCCAGCAGTCCCCTGGGCACAAACTATGGCTACACCTTC
TRBJ1-4 | NA | TRBV28 | NA | CASSSSSVTNEKLFF | TGTGCCAGCAGTTCCTCAAGCGTGACTAATGAAAAACTGTTTTTT
TRBJ2-5 | TRBD2 | TRBV6-5 | few | CASSRVGGETQYF | TGTGCCAGCAGTCGCGTGGGGGGGGAGACCCAGTACTTC
TRBJ2-5 | TRBD1 | TRBV7-2 | NA | CASSPGTVQTSAQYF | TGTGCCAGCAGCCCGGGGACAGTCCAGACTTCGGCCCAGTACTTC
TRBJ2-7 | NA | TRBV20-1 | NA | CSVPPGGAAYEQYF | TGCAGTGTCCCCCCTGGGGGGGCAGCCTACGAGCAGTACTTC
TRBJ2-1 | NA | TRBV29-1 | few | CSVAGGLSSYNEQFF | TGCAGCGTTGCGGGCGGGCTAAGCTCCTACAATGAGCAGTTCTTC
TRBJ2-1 | NA | TRBV20-1 | NA | CSARGLLVKYNEQFF | TGCAGTGCGAGGGGACTCCTCGTGAAGTACAATGAGCAGTTCTTC
TRBJ2-1 | NA | TRBV7-2 | NA | CASSSPGRHAGEQFF | TGTGCCAGCAGCTCGCCGGGACGGCACGCAGGAGAGCAGTTCTTC
TRBJ2-5 | TRBD2 | TRBV7-2 | NA | CASSLVSGSGEETQYF | TGTGCCAGCAGCTTAGTAAGCGGGAGCGGCGAAGAGACCCAGTACTTC
TRBJ2-1 | TRBD2 | TRBV4-3 | NA | CASSQGRGGFNNEQFF | TGCGCCAGCAGCCAAGGGCGGGGGGGCTTCAACAATGAGCAGTTCTTC
TRBJ2-7 | TRBD1 | TRBV5-1 | many | CASSLDRAYEQYF | TGTGCCAGCAGCCTGGACAGGGCCTACGAGCAGTACTTC
TRBJ2-2 | NA | TRBV9 | few | CASSPQPTNTGELFF | TGTGCCAGCAGCCCACAACCCACGAACACCGGGGAGCTGTTTTTT
TRBJ1-4 | NA | TRBV20-1 | NA | CSASNEKLFF | TGCAGTGCTAGCAATGAAAAACTGTTTTTT
TRBJ2-4 | TRBD2 | TRBV29-1 | NA | CGALGGREVDIQYF | TGCGGCGCCCTCGGGGGGAGGGAAGTGGACATTCAGTACTTC
TRBJ1-2 | NA | TRBV7-9 | few | CVSSLGFEVWGYTF | TGTGTCAGCAGCCTTGGCTTTGAGGTGTGGGGCTACACCTTC